This entry lists 15 T cell receptor beta chains sequenced from one sample in a study of OX40 agonist ivuxolimab in advanced cancers. Produced via immunoSEQ multiplex PCR; TCRdb's table is partial and in-frame only. The sample includes roughly 56,000 clones, 82% of them seen just once. Material: CD4+ or CD8+ T cells sorted from blood, obtained in a trial of the OX40 agonist ivuxolimab. These receptors were collected from an adult with an advanced solid tumor such as melanoma, head and neck, liver or kidney cancer.

The J gene is TRBJ1-4, the V gene TRBV10-2, with D possibly TRBD1 on 6 matching bases. V was cut by 8 bases and J by 4 bases, with 14 bases left in between. CDR1 and CDR2 from the germline V gene are WSHSY and SAAADI. There are 14 residues in the CDR3. The CDR3 DNA sequence: TGCGCCAGCGGGGGGGCCGGACTTAATGAAAAACTGTTTTTT. Residues: CASGGAGLNEKLFF.

This clone was counted once. V gene TRBV11-3 combines with J gene TRBJ2-2, with D perhaps matching TRBD2 (5 bases). The length of the CDR3 is 15 residues. The V and J ends lost 8 bases and 1 base respectively, with 14 bases between them. Germline V gene lookup returns CDR1 SGHNT and CDR2 YENEEA. The CDR3 sequence: CASQSGTLNTGELFF. CDR3 DNA: TGTGCCAGCCAAAGCGGAACCTTGAACACCGGGGAGCTGTTTTTT.

V usage is TRBV4-3 and J usage is TRBJ2-3; D call uncertain. Germline values: CDR1 LGHNA, CDR2 YSLEER. V gave up 4 bases and J gave up 0 bases, with 14 bases separating them. This CDR3 comprises 16 residues. Here the CDR3 reads CASSLHDQPSTDTQYF. The CDR3 bases are TGCGCCAGCAGCCTCCACGACCAGCCGAGCACAGATACGCAGTATTTT.

The rearrangement uses TRBV7-8 and TRBJ1-2; D remains ambiguous. Germline V lookup: CDR1 SGHVS, CDR2 FQNEAQ. This CDR3 is 12 amino acids long. V dropped 5 bases and J dropped 8 bases, with 12 bases sitting between them. CDR3 sequence (DNA): TGTGCCAGCAGCCCAGTCCAAGGGGGCTACACCTTC. It codes for CASSPVQGGYTF.

The rearrangement uses TRBV7-2 and TRBJ1-1; TRBD1 aligns across 7 bases. V dropped 6 bases and J dropped 8; count of bases not matched to a gene: 6. Germline V gives CDR1 SGHTA, CDR2 FQGNSA. The CDR3 sequence is 12 residues long. The CDR3 spells CASSLWTGEAFF. CDR3 nucleotide sequence: TGTGCCAGCAGTTTATGGACAGGCGAAGCTTTCTTT.

This chain links TRBV5-4 with TRBJ1-2, with TRBD1 identical over 7 bases. This CDR3 has 13 residues. J gave up 6 bases and V 3 bases, and 5 bases lay outside the gene matches. Germline V gives CDR1 SGHNT, CDR2 YYREEE (reference sequence). The CDR3 DNA is TGTGCCAGCAGCTCTAACAGGGGTAATGGCTACACCTTC. It is translated as CASSSNRGNGYTF.

J is TRBJ2-1 and V is TRBV7-3, with 13 bases matching TRBD2. CDR3 size: 15 residues. After removal of 3 bases from V and 5 bases from J, the junction contained 1 base not matched to a gene. Germline-derived CDR1 and CDR2 are SGHTA and FQGTGA. CDR3 in amino acids: CASSFGLAGDNEQFF. CDR3 sequence (DNA): TGTGCCAGCAGCTTCGGACTAGCGGGGGACAATGAGCAGTTCTTC.

CDR3 coding DNA: TGTGCCACCAGCACCCTAGCGGGCGCCACAGATACGCAGTATTTT. It encodes CATSTLAGATDTQYF. V gene TRBV15 combines with J gene TRBJ2-3; the match to TRBD2 covers 8 bases. Germline assignment: CDR1 LNHNV and CDR2 YYDKDF (reference sequence). There are 15 residues in the CDR3. After removal of 4 bases from V and 2 bases from J, the junction contained 5 bases not matched to a gene. The full variable domain, in which reference TRBV15 and TRBJ2-3 provide the parts outside the CDR3, is DAMVIQNPRYQVTQFGKPVTLSCSQTLNHNVMYWYQQKSSQAPKLLFHYYDKDFNNEADTPDNFQSRRPNTSFCFLDIRSPGLGDTAMYLCATSTLAGATDTQYFGPGTRLTVL.

In this sample, this clone turned up a few times. The chain combines TRBV11-2 with TRBJ1-2, with D unresolved. The CDR3 is 14 amino acids. Germline loops: CDR1 SGHAT, CDR2 FQNNGV. Trimming removed 1 base at V and 2 bases at J, with 8 bases between. CDR3 protein: CASSLGLANYGYTF. CDR3 DNA: TGTGCCAGCAGCTTAGGGTTAGCCAACTATGGCTACACCTTC.

The genes are TRBV7-3 and TRBJ2-3; possibly TRBD1 or TRBD2 for D (5 bases each). Germline V gene data show CDR1 as SGHTA and CDR2 as FQGTGA. The CDR3 has 14 residues. V was pared by 2 bases and J by 4 bases, with 10 bases between. In DNA, the CDR3 is TGTGCCAGCAGCTTAGGCAGGGAGTCAGATACGCAGTATTTT. Amino acids: CASSLGRESDTQYF.

The table lists this clone with a count of one. J is TRBJ1-2 and V is TRBV4-3; D might be TRBD1 (5 bases). V lost 0 bases, J lost 4 bases, and 9 bases lay in between. Per the germline V gene, CDR1 is LGHNA and CDR2 is YSLEER. The CDR3 runs to 14 residues. CDR3 DNA: TGCGCCAGCAGCCAAGATCAGGGCTCCTATGGCTACACCTTC. It yields the protein CASSQDQGSYGYTF.

The chain recombines TRBV18 with TRBJ1-3, with D perhaps matching TRBD1 (6 bases). Germline V CDR1 and CDR2: KGHSH, LQKENI. V was trimmed by 8 bases and J by 1 base, leaving 18 bases between them. This CDR3 contains 16 residues. The CDR3: CASDIGTGSSGNTIYF. CDR3 DNA sequence: TGTGCCAGCGACATAGGAACAGGGTCATCTGGAAACACCATATATTTT.

V usage is TRBV5-8 and J usage is TRBJ1-5; D is possibly TRBD1 (6 bases). The length of the CDR3 is 16 residues. Germline lookup yields CDR1 SGHTS and CDR2 YDEGEE. Trimming pared 2 bases from V and 0 bases from J, leaving 12 bases between. Here the CDR3 DNA reads TGTGCCAGCAGCTTCCGGGACAAATATAGCAATCAGCCCCAGCATTTT. Its protein product is CASSFRDKYSNQPQHF.

This clone was observed a few times. The chain combines TRBV12-2 with TRBJ1-5; the DNA was not compared with TRBD1, the D call given in the table. TRBV12-2 is designated a pseudogene. The CDR3 has 14 residues. The CDR3 DNA is TGTGCAAGTCGTACACAGGGGGCAGGGCAGCCCCAGCATTTT. Protein sequence: CASRTQGAGQPQHF.

The V and J genes are TRBV6-1 and TRBJ1-4; TRBD1 matches at 9 bases. Looked up from germline, CDR1 is MNHNS and CDR2 is SASEGT. This CDR3 region has 14 residues. After removal of 7 bases from V and 7 bases from J, the junction contained 7 bases not matched to a gene. In nucleotides, the CDR3 is TGTGCCAGCACTACGGACAGGGGTATTGAAAAACTGTTTTTT. This codes for CASTTDRGIEKLFF.